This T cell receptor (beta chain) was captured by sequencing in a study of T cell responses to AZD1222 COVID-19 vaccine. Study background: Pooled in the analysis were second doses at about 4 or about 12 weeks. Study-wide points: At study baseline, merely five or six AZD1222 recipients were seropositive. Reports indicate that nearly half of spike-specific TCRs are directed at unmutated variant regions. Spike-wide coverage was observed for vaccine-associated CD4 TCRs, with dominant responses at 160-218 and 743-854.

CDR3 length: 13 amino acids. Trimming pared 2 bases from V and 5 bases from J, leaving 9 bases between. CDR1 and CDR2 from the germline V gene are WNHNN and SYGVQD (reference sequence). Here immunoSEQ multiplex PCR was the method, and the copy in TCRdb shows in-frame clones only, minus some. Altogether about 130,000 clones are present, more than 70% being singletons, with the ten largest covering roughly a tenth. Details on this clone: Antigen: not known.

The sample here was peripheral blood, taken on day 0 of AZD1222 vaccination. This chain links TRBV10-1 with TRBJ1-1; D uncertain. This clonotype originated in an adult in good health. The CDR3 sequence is CASSEPGETEAFF. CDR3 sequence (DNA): TGCGCCAGCAGTGAGCCGGGAGAGACTGAAGCTTTCTTT.